The clone carrying this TCR beta chain came up a few times. These data are taken from a study of shared clonotypes between healthy human individuals. Repertoires were generated with immunoSEQ multiplex PCR, while TCRdb's copy carries only in-frame clones and drops some. This repertoire shows 950,000 to 1,100,000 clones, 65% to 75% found once; its top ten account for over 1.3%. The CDR3 consists of 13 residues. Germline values: CDR1 ENHRY, CDR2 SYGVKD. Trimming stripped 4 bases from V and 7 bases from J, with 8 bases between. This clonotype originated in a man between 18 and 29 years old in good health. The gene calls are TRBV10-3 and TRBJ1-6; TRBD1 is a possible D gene (6 bases). The specimen was memory CD4+ T cells sorted from blood. The subset denotes: CD45RA-negative fraction. CDR3 DNA sequence: TGTGCCATCAGTGGACAGGAGAATTCACCCCTCCACTTT. Translated, it gives CAISGQENSPLHF.